A single sample is the source of the 23 T cell receptor beta chains below, sequenced in a study of T cell responses to AZD1222 COVID-19 vaccine. Method: immunoSEQ multiplex PCR; TCRdb's copy keeps in-frame clones and lacks some. The sample lists approximately 110,000 clones, roughly 87% seen once, with approximately 9.2% in the top ten. Sequencing was performed on peripheral blood, taken on day 0 of AZD1222 vaccination. The source of these receptors is an adult in good health.

V and J are TRBV7-2 and TRBJ2-1; D may be TRBD2 (6 bases). The V end lost 6 bases, the J end lost 0 bases, and 12 bases lay between the germline ends. The CDR3 is 15 amino acids. Per the germline V gene, CDR1 is SGHTA and CDR2 is FQGNSA. In DNA form, the CDR3 reads TGTGCCAGCAGTCGGGGGAGGAGCTCCTACAATGAGCAGTTCTTC. Its protein product is CASSRGRSSYNEQFF.

The chain carries TRBV10-3 and TRBJ2-5; either TRBD1 or TRBD2 may fit D (5 bases each). CDR1 and CDR2 (germline): ENHRY, SYGVKD. The CDR3 totals 13 residues. Trimming left V 10 bases short and J 5 bases short, with 17 bases between. The CDR3 coding sequence is TGTGCCACCCTCTCGGGGCCAGCGGAGACCCAGTACTTC. Its protein product is CATLSGPAETQYF.

The chain is built from TRBV28 and TRBJ1-1, with 7 positions matching TRBD1. Unmatched junction bases numbered 12, after V lost 6 bases and J lost 2 bases. The CDR3 covers 16 residues. Germline V gene lookup returns CDR1 MDHEN and CDR2 SYDVKM. DNA of the CDR3: TGTGCCAGCAGCTATAGGCGAAGGGACAGAAACACTGAAGCTTTCTTT. Translated: CASSYRRRDRNTEAFF.

This clone was detected a few times. The chain joins TRBV6-5 to TRBJ1-5; tentative D call: TRBD1 (5 bases). The V gene lost 4 bases and the J gene lost 2 bases, with 9 bases spanning the gap. CDR1 and CDR2 from the germline V gene are MNHEY and SVGAGI. CDR3 length equals 14 residues. CDR3 region: CASSSRDGNQPQHF. Written as DNA, the CDR3 is TGTGCCAGCAGTTCCCGGGACGGCAATCAGCCCCAGCATTTT.

The J gene is TRBJ1-5, the V gene TRBV19; 8 bases are a match to TRBD1. Trimming at V came to 5 bases and at J to 1 base, leaving 7 bases not matched to a gene. Germline V gene data show CDR1 as LNHDA and CDR2 as SQIVND (reference sequence). The CDR3 totals 16 residues. The chain's CDR3 is CASSPRTGSSNQPQHF. The CDR3 DNA sequence: TGTGCCAGTAGTCCTCGGACAGGGTCGAGCAATCAGCCCCAGCATTTT.

The chain has TRBV29-1 and TRBJ2-6, with D perhaps TRBD1 (5 bases). CDR1 and CDR2 from the germline V gene are SQVTM and ANQGSEA. Deletions cut 3 bases from V and 0 bases from J, with 9 bases between. The CDR3 has 15 amino acids. The CDR3 is CSVEGQTSGANVLTF. CDR3 nucleotide sequence: TGCAGCGTTGAGGGGCAAACCTCTGGGGCCAACGTCCTGACTTTC.

This rearrangement joins TRBV18 to TRBJ1-1; D unresolved. CDR3 length equals 17 residues. Trimming removed 1 base from V and 0 bases from J, with 15 bases in between. The germline CDR1 and CDR2 sequences are KGHSH and LQKENI. CDR3 bases: TGTGCCAGCTCACCACGAGATCTAGGCAGCTTGAACACTGAAGCTTTCTTT. It encodes CASSPRDLGSLNTEAFF.

The gene calls are TRBV19 and TRBJ2-1; 7 bases line up with TRBD2. The CDR3 is made up of 11 amino acids. Germline V lookup: CDR1 LNHDA, CDR2 SQIVND (reference sequence). J lost 12 bases, V lost 1 base, and 0 bases had no gene match. The CDR3 nucleotides read TGTGCCAGTAGTATAGCGGGGGGGCAGTTCTTC. This encodes CASSIAGGQFF.

This chain connects TRBV29-1 to TRBJ1-1, with a weak D call TRBD1 (6 bases). Trimming stripped 3 bases from V and 1 base from J, with 6 bases between. CDR1 and CDR2 (germline): SQVTM, ANQGSEA. This CDR3 comprises 12 residues. CDR3 DNA: TGCAGCGTTGACAGGGGGAACACTGAAGCTTTCTTT. Residues: CSVDRGNTEAFF.

This chain uses TRBV27 with TRBJ1-2; unclear D gene. Germline V gene lookup returns CDR1 MNHEY and CDR2 SMNVEV (reference sequence). Trimming left V 3 bases short and J 8 bases short, with 13 bases between. This CDR3 comprises 13 residues. This CDR3 reads CASSLTANQGYTF. In nucleotides, the CDR3 is TGTGCCAGCAGTTTGACCGCCAACCAGGGCTACACCTTC.

The rearrangement links TRBV5-8 to TRBJ1-5; the D is unclear. Germline V gene sequence: CDR1 SGHTS, CDR2 YDEGEE. The V gene lost 0 bases and the J gene lost 2 bases, with 18 bases spanning the gap. The CDR3 totals 18 residues. This CDR3 reads CASSLVGVFGPGNQPQHF. The CDR3 region has the DNA TGTGCCAGCAGCTTGGTGGGAGTGTTCGGGCCTGGCAATCAGCCCCAGCATTTT.

This clone was found once. V gene TRBV5-4 combines with J gene TRBJ2-1, with a possible D match to TRBD1 (5 bases). V lost 4 bases and J lost 9, with 17 bases in between. Germline V gene data show CDR1 as SGHNT and CDR2 as YYREEE (reference sequence). This CDR3 has 14 amino acids. The CDR3 loop reads CASSADKGTFEQFF. As DNA, the CDR3 is TGTGCCAGCAGCGCGGACAAGGGAACATTTGAGCAGTTCTTC.

The CDR3 reads CASSLGGAYYGYTF. The CDR3 bases are TGTGCCAGCAGTTTGGGGGGCGCTTACTATGGCTACACCTTC. The chain recombines TRBV28 with TRBJ1-2, with a weak D call TRBD1 (6 bases). Germline V gene data show CDR1 as MDHEN and CDR2 as SYDVKM. The CDR3 has 14 amino acids. V was pared by 3 bases and J by 3 bases, with 11 bases between.

This chain uses TRBV5-1 with TRBJ2-3; D call uncertain. V was trimmed by 0 bases and J by 0 bases, leaving 8 bases between them. This CDR3 has 15 residues. The germline gives CDR1 SGHRS, CDR2 YFSETQ. DNA for the CDR3: TGCGCCAGCAGCTTGGTTGGTAAAAGCACAGATACGCAGTATTTT. Translating it yields CASSLVGKSTDTQYF.

The chain uses TRBV4-2 and TRBJ2-7; possible D gene TRBD1, 5 bases. The germline CDR1 and CDR2 sequences are LGHNA and YNFKEQ. The V end lost 0 bases, the J end lost 2 bases, and 8 bases lay between the germline ends. This CDR3 contains 14 residues. The CDR3 sequence is CASSQEQVAYEQYF. CDR3 in DNA: TGTGCCAGCAGCCAAGAACAGGTGGCCTACGAGCAGTACTTC.

The V and J genes are TRBV7-3 and TRBJ1-2; 9 bases line up with TRBD1. The ends lost 5 bases at V and 9 bases at J; junction bases unmatched: 10. Germline CDR1 is SGHTA and CDR2 is FQGTGA. The CDR3 covers 14 residues. CDR3 loop: CASSLGTGTGSYTF. As DNA, the CDR3 is TGTGCCAGCAGCCTTGGCACCGGGACAGGGAGCTACACCTTC.

The V call is TRBV7-9, the J call TRBJ2-7; TRBD1 agrees at 9 bases. This CDR3 contains 11 residues. V trimming: 6 bases; J trimming: 7 bases; junction bases outside the gene matches: 1. CDR1 and CDR2 (germline): SEHNR, FQNEAQ (reference sequence). The CDR3 loop is CASRGTGEQYF. CDR3 in DNA: TGTGCCAGCAGGGGGACAGGGGAGCAGTACTTC.

V is TRBV12-3 or TRBV12-4 and J is TRBJ1-1; possibly TRBD1 for D (5 bases). The CDR3 loop spans 13 amino acids. Trimming pared 3 bases from V and 2 bases from J, leaving 7 bases between. The CDR3 sequence: CASSFGGNTEAFF. CDR3 coding DNA: TGTGCCAGCAGTTTTGGGGGAAACACTGAAGCTTTCTTT.

The chain recombines TRBV6-5 with TRBJ1-6; 7 positions match TRBD1. J gave up 7 bases and V 5 bases, and 5 bases lay outside the gene matches. The germline gives CDR1 MNHEY, CDR2 SVGAGI. The CDR3 is made up of 14 amino acids. The CDR3 here is CASSMTGLNSPLHF. CDR3 coding DNA: TGTGCCAGCAGTATGACAGGGCTAAATTCACCCCTCCACTTT.

The gene calls are TRBV7-2 and TRBJ2-3; D is ambiguous. The CDR3 totals 16 residues. The V and J ends lost 4 bases and 1 base respectively, with 15 bases between them. Germline V gene data show CDR1 as SGHTA and CDR2 as FQGNSA. The CDR3 region has the DNA TGTGCCAGCAGCTCGCATAGGTCGCTTGGCACAGATACGCAGTATTTT. Protein sequence: CASSSHRSLGTDTQYF.

This clone was seen more than once but under ten times. V usage is TRBV15 and J usage is TRBJ2-7; 10 bases are a match to TRBD2. Germline CDR1 LNHNV, CDR2 YYDKDF (reference sequence). The CDR3 runs 14 residues. J was trimmed by 3 bases and V by 1 base; bases with no gene match: 0. The CDR3 DNA reads TGTGCCACCAGCAGAGTAGCGGGGGGCTACGAGCAGTACTTC. Amino acids: CATSRVAGGYEQYF.

This rearrangement joins TRBV7-3 to TRBJ1-2; D is ambiguous. Germline V gene data show CDR1 as SGHTA and CDR2 as FQGTGA. Trimming removed 5 bases at V and 8 bases at J, with 21 bases between. The CDR3 length is 15 residues. The CDR3, as DNA: TGTGCCAGCAGCCCCTTGACAATTCTGGTATGGGGCTACACCTTC. Its translation: CASSPLTILVWGYTF.

This clone was observed once. This sequence joins TRBV6-6 and TRBJ1-4, with no clear D. The V gene's germline CDR1 is MNHNY and CDR2 SVGAGI (reference sequence). V lost 2 bases to trimming and J lost 3 bases, with 10 bases between them. This CDR3 spans 15 amino acids. The CDR3 coding sequence is TGTGCCAGCAGTTACCCGGTGGCGGCTAATGAAAAACTGTTTTTT. This codes for CASSYPVAANEKLFF.